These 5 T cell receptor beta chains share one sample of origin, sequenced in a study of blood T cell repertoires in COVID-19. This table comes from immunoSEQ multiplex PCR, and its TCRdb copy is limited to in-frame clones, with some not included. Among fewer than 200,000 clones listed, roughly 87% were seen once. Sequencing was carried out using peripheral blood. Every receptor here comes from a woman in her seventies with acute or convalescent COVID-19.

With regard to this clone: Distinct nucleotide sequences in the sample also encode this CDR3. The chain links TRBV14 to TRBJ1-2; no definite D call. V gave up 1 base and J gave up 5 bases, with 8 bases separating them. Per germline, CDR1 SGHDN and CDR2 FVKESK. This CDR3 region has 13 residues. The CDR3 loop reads CASSQGQFYGYTF. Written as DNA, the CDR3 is TGTGCCAGCAGCCAAGGGCAGTTTTATGGCTACACCTTC.

The chain's CDR3 is CASSPVLAGTEQFF. The DNA of the CDR3 is TGTGCCAGCTCACCGGTCCTAGCGGGAACTGAGCAGTTCTTC. The gene calls are TRBV18 and TRBJ2-1, with 9 bases fitting TRBD2. Trimming took 3 bases from V and 9 from J; bases not matched to a gene: 6. Looked up from germline, CDR1 is KGHSH and CDR2 is LQKENI. This CDR3 comprises 14 residues.

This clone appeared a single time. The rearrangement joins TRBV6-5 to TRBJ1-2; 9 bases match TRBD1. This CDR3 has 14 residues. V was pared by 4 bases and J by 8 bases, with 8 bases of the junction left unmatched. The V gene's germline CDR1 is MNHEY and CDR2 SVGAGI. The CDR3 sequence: CASSSPGQGKGYTF. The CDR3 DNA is TGTGCCAGCAGTTCCCCGGGACAGGGAAAGGGCTACACCTTC.

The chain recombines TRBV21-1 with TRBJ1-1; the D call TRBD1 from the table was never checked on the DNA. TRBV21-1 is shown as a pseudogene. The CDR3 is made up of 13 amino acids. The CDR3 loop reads CASSKRGRTEAFF. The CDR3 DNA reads TGTGCCAGCAGCAAAAGGGGGCGGACTGAAGCTTTCTTT.

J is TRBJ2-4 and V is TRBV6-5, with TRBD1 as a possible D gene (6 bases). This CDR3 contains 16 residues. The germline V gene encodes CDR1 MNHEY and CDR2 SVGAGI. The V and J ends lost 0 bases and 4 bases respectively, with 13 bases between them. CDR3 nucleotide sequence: TGTGCCAGCAGTTACTCGGAAGGGGGAAGGAAAAACATTCAGTACTTC. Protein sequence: CASSYSEGGRKNIQYF.